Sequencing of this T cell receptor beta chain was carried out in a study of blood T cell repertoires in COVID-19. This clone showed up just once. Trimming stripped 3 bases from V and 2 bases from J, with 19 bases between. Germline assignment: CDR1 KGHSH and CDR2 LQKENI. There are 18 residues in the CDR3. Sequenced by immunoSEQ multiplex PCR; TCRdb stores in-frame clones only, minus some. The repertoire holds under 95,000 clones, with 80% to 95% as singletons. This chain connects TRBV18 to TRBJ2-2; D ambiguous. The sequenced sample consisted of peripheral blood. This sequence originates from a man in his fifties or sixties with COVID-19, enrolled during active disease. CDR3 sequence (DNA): TGTGCCAGCTCACCCTTTGACACGGCCCACGAAAACACCGGGGAGCTGTTTTTT. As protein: CASSPFDTAHENTGELFF.